These 4 T cell receptor beta chains were sequenced from one sample in a study of long-term antiretroviral therapy in people with HIV. The assay, immunoSEQ v3.0, was run at survey level. Measured with immunoSEQ multiplex PCR; TCRdb has only the in-frame clones, and not every one. The table includes about 20,000 clones, 80% detected once. The source material was unsorted PBMCs, sampled 0.2 years after starting antiretroviral therapy. The receptor source for this set is a middle-aged woman with HIV.

The chain is built from TRBV10-3 and TRBJ2-7; possibly TRBD1 or TRBD2 for D (5 bases each). The germline V and J ends were trimmed by 6 bases and 5 bases, with 11 bases remaining between them. The CDR3 loop spans 12 amino acids. Germline-derived CDR1 and CDR2 are ENHRY and SYGVKD. This CDR3 reads CAIRGTIDEQYF. The CDR3 bases are TGTGCCATCAGGGGGACGATCGACGAGCAGTACTTC.

This clone was recorded only once. The chain links TRBV30 to TRBJ2-1; D uncertain. The CDR3 length is 11 residues. Germline CDR1 is GTSNPN and CDR2 is SVGIG (reference sequence). V lost 3 bases to trimming and J lost 9 bases, with 9 bases between them. CDR3 DNA sequence: TGTGCCTGGAGGTGGAAACTTGAGCAGTTCTTC. This gives the protein CAWRWKLEQFF.

The DNA for the CDR3 is TGTGCCAGTATTCGGGGGGCTGAAGCTTTCTTT. This gives the protein CASIRGAEAFF. The chain uses TRBV19 and TRBJ1-1, with a possible D match to TRBD1 (5 bases). The CDR3 totals 11 residues. The V and J ends lost 7 bases and 6 bases respectively, with 9 bases between them. CDR1 and CDR2 (germline): LNHDA, SQIVND (reference sequence).

The chain employs TRBV5-6 and TRBJ1-6; no clear D gene. The CDR3 totals 15 residues. Germline V gene sequence: CDR1 SGHDT, CDR2 YYEEEE. V lost 0 bases, J lost 9 bases, and 13 bases lay in between. The DNA for the CDR3 is TGTGCCAGCAGCTTGGTGGCAGGTGGAGGTTCACCCCTCCACTTT. Translating it yields CASSLVAGGGSPLHF.